The rows below give T cell receptor beta chains drawn from one sample of a study of OX40 agonist ivuxolimab in advanced cancers. TCRdb's table, derived via immunoSEQ multiplex PCR, lists solely in-frame clones and lacks some. The sample shows 65,000 to 100,000 clones, 90% of them seen only once. Sample: CD4+ or CD8+ T cells sorted from blood, taken in a trial of the OX40 agonist ivuxolimab. The receptors originated from an adult with an advanced solid tumor such as melanoma, head and neck, liver or kidney cancer. Both conserved end residues are part of each CDR3. D genes are given only for firm matches. Size is stated for part of the rows, as once, few or many counts, or as a class when the clone is expanded.

D,V,J,size,length,CDR3,DNA
TRBD1,TRBV19,TRBJ1-1,-,13,CASIGRGYTEAFF,TGTGCCAGTATCGGCAGGGGGTACACTGAAGCTTTCTTT
-,TRBV30,TRBJ1-4,-,12,CAWSVGGEKLFF,TGTGCCTGGAGTGTAGGAGGCGAAAAACTGTTTTTT
TRBD1,TRBV19,TRBJ1-2,-,15,CASSPPGQGNYGYTF,TGTGCCAGTAGTCCACCGGGACAGGGGAACTATGGCTACACCTTC
TRBD2,TRBV6-5,TRBJ2-1,-,15,CASSYVSGAGNEQFF,TGTGCCAGCAGTTACGTTAGCGGGGCGGGCAATGAGCAGTTCTTC
-,TRBV6-1,TRBJ2-2,-,14,CASSEQGGPGELFF,TGTGCCAGCAGTGAACAGGGGGGTCCCGGGGAGCTGTTTTTT
-,TRBV7-2,TRBJ1-1,once,15,CASRGSTVLNTEAFF,TGTGCCAGCAGGGGGTCGACAGTTTTGAACACTGAAGCTTTCTTT
TRBD1,TRBV4-1,TRBJ1-1,-,15,CASSRGTGENTEAFF,TGCGCCAGCAGCCGAGGGACAGGTGAGAACACTGAAGCTTTCTTT
TRBD1,TRBV28,TRBJ2-5,-,15,CASSDPGQGAETQYF,TGTGCCAGCAGCGATCCGGGACAGGGTGCCGAGACCCAGTACTTC
-,TRBV7-6,TRBJ2-2,-,16,CASSLAPRGNTGELFF,TGTGCCAGCAGCTTAGCGCCGAGAGGCAACACCGGGGAGCTGTTTTTT
TRBD2,TRBV6-5,TRBJ2-1,-,15,CASSYPGLAGGKQFF,TGTGCCAGCAGTTACCCGGGACTAGCGGGGGGGAAGCAGTTCTTC
-,TRBV27,TRBJ1-6,few,15,CASSLESLGESPLHF,TGTGCCAGCAGTTTGGAGTCCTTAGGGGAGTCACCCCTCCACTTT
TRBD2,TRBV7-2,TRBJ2-3,-,15,CASSLGSGGPGTQYF,TGTGCCAGCAGCTTAGGAAGCGGGGGGCCCGGAACGCAGTATTTT
-,TRBV5-1,TRBJ2-5,few,15,CASSSWPRGQETQYF,TGCGCCAGCAGCTCATGGCCGCGGGGACAAGAGACCCAGTACTTC
-,TRBV7-8,TRBJ1-1,-,15,CASSLWLTDGTEAFF,TGTGCCAGCAGCCTCTGGTTGACCGATGGCACTGAAGCTTTCTTT
TRBD1,TRBV7-2,TRBJ1-2,-,15,CASSLGQGANYGYTF,TGTGCCAGCAGCTTAGGGCAGGGGGCGAACTATGGCTACACCTTC
TRBD2,TRBV28,TRBJ2-3,once,15,CASTGGGAARATQYF,TGTGCCAGCACGGGCGGGGGGGCAGCGAGGGCTACGCAGTATTTT
-,TRBV19,TRBJ2-3,-,17,CASSGDRRLRGTDTQYF,TGTGCCAGTAGCGGAGATAGGAGGCTAAGAGGCACAGATACGCAGTATTTT
-,TRBV30,TRBJ2-1,-,13,CAWSVRQENEQFF,TGTGCCTGGAGTGTACGGCAGGAGAATGAGCAGTTCTTC
TRBD2,TRBV30,TRBJ2-3,-,13,CAWSVGTIDTQYF,TGTGCCTGGAGTGTCGGGACTATCGACACGCAGTATTTT
TRBD2,TRBV6-4,TRBJ2-1,-,14,CASSDVAGDNEQFF,TGTGCCAGCAGTGACGTGGCGGGGGACAATGAGCAGTTCTTC
TRBD1,TRBV11-2,TRBJ1-6,few,15,CASSLGAGQGSPLHF,TGTGCCAGCAGCTTAGGAGCGGGACAGGGGTCACCCCTCCACTTT
-,TRBV7-6,TRBJ2-1,-,17,CASSPVTGRSSYNEQFF,TGTGCCAGCAGCCCGGTCACGGGGCGGAGCTCCTACAATGAGCAGTTCTTC
-,TRBV18,TRBJ2-7,-,16,CASSPPVGQAPYEQYF,TGTGCCAGCTCACCACCGGTAGGGCAGGCCCCCTACGAGCAGTACTTC
-,TRBV19,TRBJ1-1,once,15,CASSIERGIETEAFF,TGTGCCAGTAGTATAGAGCGGGGGATCGAGACTGAAGCTTTCTTT
-,TRBV4-1,TRBJ1-4,-,14,CASSHPARGEKLFF,TGCGCCAGCAGCCACCCGGCGAGGGGTGAAAAACTGTTTTTT
-,TRBV6-1,TRBJ1-2,few,12,CASSEVGYGYTF,TGTGCCAGCAGTGAAGTTGGGTATGGCTACACCTTC
-,TRBV11-2,TRBJ2-3,-,12,CASSLAEYAQYF,TGTGCCAGCAGCTTAGCGGAATACGCGCAGTATTTT
-,TRBV9,TRBJ2-1,-,14,CASSVAGNMDEQFF,TGTGCCAGCAGCGTAGCCGGGAATATGGATGAGCAGTTCTTC
-,TRBV5-1,TRBJ1-1,-,14,CASSWEGRDTEAFF,TGCGCCAGCAGCTGGGAGGGGAGGGACACTGAAGCTTTCTTT
-,TRBV5-6,TRBJ2-5,-,12,CASSFRGETQYF,TGTGCCAGCAGTTTTCGGGGAGAGACCCAGTACTTC
-,TRBV19,TRBJ2-2,-,13,CASSGQYTGELFF,TGTGCCAGTAGTGGACAGTACACCGGGGAGCTGTTTTTT
-,TRBV7-3,TRBJ2-1,-,16,CASSLTYSSARDEQFF,TGTGCCAGCAGCCTAACTTACTCTAGCGCGCGGGATGAGCAGTTCTTC
-,TRBV28,TRBJ2-1,-,15,CASSETVGSYNEQFF,TGTGCCAGCAGTGAGACAGTCGGCTCCTACAATGAGCAGTTCTTC
TRBD2,TRBV12-5,TRBJ2-2,-,13,CASSGGFTGELFF,TGTGCTAGTAGCGGGGGGTTCACCGGGGAGCTGTTTTTT
-,TRBV6-5,TRBJ1-1,-,12,CASSYLDSPAIF,TGTGCCAGCAGTTACCTGGACAGCCCGGCAATCTTT
-,TRBV6-5,TRBJ1-2,-,13,CASSYGGNYGYTF,TGTGCCAGCAGTTACGGGGGGAACTATGGCTACACCTTC
TRBD1,TRBV7-6,TRBJ1-5,-,16,CASSLVRTGGGQPQHF,TGTGCCAGCAGCTTAGTTAGGACAGGGGGCGGACAGCCCCAGCATTTT
TRBD2,TRBV9,TRBJ2-3,-,14,CASSGGLAMDTQYF,TGTGCCAGCAGCGGGGGACTAGCGATGGATACGCAGTATTTT
TRBD1,TRBV5-4,TRBJ1-2,once,15,CASSPGQGVDYGYTF,TGTGCCAGCAGCCCGGGACAGGGAGTCGACTATGGCTACACCTTC
-,TRBV4-1,TRBJ2-6,once,14,CASRANSGANVLTF,TGCGCCAGCAGGGCAAACTCTGGGGCCAACGTCCTGACTTTC
-,TRBV14,TRBJ1-2,-,16,CASSQEFGSGPWGYTF,TGTGCCAGCAGCCAAGAATTCGGGTCTGGGCCCTGGGGCTACACCTTC
-,TRBV7-7,TRBJ2-1,-,15,CASLPWTDSYNEQFF,TGTGCTAGCCTGCCTTGGACGGACTCCTACAATGAGCAGTTCTTC
TRBD1,TRBV13,TRBJ2-1,-,16,CASSAATGISYNEQFF,TGTGCCAGCAGCGCTGCGACAGGGATTTCCTACAATGAGCAGTTCTTC
-,TRBV6-1,TRBJ1-1,-,15,CASSPNRAAGAEAFF,TGTGCCAGCAGTCCCAACCGGGCGGCGGGGGCTGAAGCTTTCTTT
-,TRBV27,TRBJ2-3,-,13,CASIRTGTDTQYF,TGTGCCAGCATAAGAACAGGCACAGATACGCAGTATTTT
TRBD1,TRBV25-1,TRBJ1-2,-,13,CASSDTGGNGYTF,TGTGCCAGCAGTGACACAGGGGGCAATGGCTACACCTTC
-,TRBV5-4,TRBJ2-5,-,12,CATGDSQETQYF,TGTGCCACCGGAGACAGCCAAGAGACCCAGTACTTC
-,TRBV5-6,TRBJ2-1,-,13,CASSLVSENEQFF,TGTGCCAGCAGCTTGGTCTCCGAGAATGAGCAGTTCTTC
TRBD1,TRBV18,TRBJ1-2,-,15,CASSPERTGFYGYTF,TGTGCCAGCTCACCAGAAAGGACAGGTTTCTATGGCTACACCTTC
TRBD2,TRBV12-5,TRBJ2-5,-,16,CASGPWTSALQGTQYF,TGTGCTAGTGGTCCATGGACTAGCGCCCTACAGGGGACCCAGTACTTC
TRBD1,TRBV2,TRBJ1-1,-,15,CASSARQGMNTEAFF,TGTGCCAGCAGTGCCCGACAGGGGATGAACACTGAAGCTTTCTTT
TRBD2,TRBV5-1,TRBJ2-1,-,15,CASSQTSGGASEQFF,TGCGCCAGCAGCCAAACTAGCGGGGGGGCCAGTGAGCAGTTCTTC
TRBD1,TRBV5-1,TRBJ1-1,-,16,CASSLDTDRENTEAFF,TGCGCCAGCAGCTTGGATACGGACAGGGAGAACACTGAAGCTTTCTTT